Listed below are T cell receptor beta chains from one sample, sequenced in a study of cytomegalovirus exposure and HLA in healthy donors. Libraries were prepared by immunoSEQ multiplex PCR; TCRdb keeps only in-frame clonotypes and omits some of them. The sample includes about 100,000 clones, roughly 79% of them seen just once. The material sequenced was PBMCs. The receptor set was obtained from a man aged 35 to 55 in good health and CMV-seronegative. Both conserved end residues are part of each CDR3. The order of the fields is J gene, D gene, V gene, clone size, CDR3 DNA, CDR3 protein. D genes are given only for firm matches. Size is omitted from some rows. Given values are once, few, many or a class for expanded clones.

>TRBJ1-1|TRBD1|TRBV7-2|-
TGTGCCAGCAGCTATCAGGGGGGCACTGAAGCTTTCTTT
CASSYQGGTEAFF
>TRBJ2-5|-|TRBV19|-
TGTGCCAGTAGAGCATTTGGTACAGACATACAAGAGACCCAGTACTTC
CASRAFGTDIQETQYF
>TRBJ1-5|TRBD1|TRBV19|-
TGTGCCAGTAGTAAGGCAGGGGGTCTCAGCAATCAGCCCCAGCATTTT
CASSKAGGLSNQPQHF
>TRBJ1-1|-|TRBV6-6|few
TGTGCCAGCAGTCCCCCCTCGGAGAATGAAGCTTTCTTT
CASSPPSENEAFF
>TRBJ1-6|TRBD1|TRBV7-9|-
TGTGCCAGCAGCTCGGGACAGGGTCTTACCCCCCCCCACTTT
CASSSGQGLTPPHF
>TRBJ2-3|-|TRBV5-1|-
TGCGCCAGCAGACTGTCGCGCGATACGCAGTATTTT
CASRLSRDTQYF
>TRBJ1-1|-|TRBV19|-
TGTGCCAGTAGTGGTCAAGGTAGACAGGAGAGGAACACTGAAGCTTTCTTT
CASSGQGRQERNTEAFF
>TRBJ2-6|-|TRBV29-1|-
TGCAGCGCCCAGACAGAAATAGGCTCTGGGGCCAACGTCCTGACTTTC
CSAQTEIGSGANVLTF
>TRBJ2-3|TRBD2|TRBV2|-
TGTGCCAGCAGTGAACGCGGGGGGAGCACAGATACGCAGTATTTT
CASSERGGSTDTQYF
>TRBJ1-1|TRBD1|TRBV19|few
TGTGCCAGTAGCGACCCGGGACAGCTCACTGAAGCTTTCTTT
CASSDPGQLTEAFF
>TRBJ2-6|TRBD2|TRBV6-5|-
TGTGCCAGCACTTCAGCGGGGGGGAGGGCCAACGTCCTGACTTTC
CASTSAGGRANVLTF
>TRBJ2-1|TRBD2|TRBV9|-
TGTGCCAGCAGAAAAACGGGGGGGCCTCTCAATGAGCAGTTCTTC
CASRKTGGPLNEQFF
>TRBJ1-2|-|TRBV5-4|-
TGTGCCAGCAGCTTGGGAGGCGCCGGGACGAGGGGGTATGGCTACACCTTC
CASSLGGAGTRGYGYTF
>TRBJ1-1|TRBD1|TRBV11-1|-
TGTGCCAGCAGCTTAGGACAGGGGGAGAGGACTGAAGCTTTCTTT
CASSLGQGERTEAFF
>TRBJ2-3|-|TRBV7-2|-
TGTGCCAGCAGCTCAAAGGGCGGGACTAGCACAGATACGCAGTATTTT
CASSSKGGTSTDTQYF